The T cell receptor beta chain under discussion was sequenced for a study of T cells in Graves' hyperthyroidism and ophthalmopathy. V was clipped by 1 base and J by 7 bases; unmatched bases: 13. CDR1 LNHNV and CDR2 YYDKDF come from the germline V gene (reference sequence). The CDR3 has 18 residues. PBMCs were sourced from over 8.5 ml fresh peripheral blood. Amplification of TCR beta CDR3 regions was performed using RNA transcripts as template. The HTBI primer set drove a first-round RT-PCR of the TCR CDR3. TCRdb reprocessed the multiplex PCR reads with MiXCR, giving one entry per CDR3 protein. The repertoire holds 300,000 to 450,000 distinct CDR3 sequences, with approximately 18% as singletons.

Sample: blood. The receptor was isolated from a woman in her twenties or thirties with Graves' hyperthyroidism that later progressed to Graves' ophthalmopathy. The gene calls are TRBV15 and TRBJ2-1, with 10 nucleotides matching TRBD1. CDR3 in amino acids: CATSRGPLDRGSGNEQFF. CDR3 in DNA: TGTGCCACCAGCAGAGGCCCATTGGACAGGGGGTCGGGTAATGAGCAGTTCTTC.